This TCR beta chain comes out of a study of control samples from healthy donors and cancer patients. The CDR3 extends over 17 amino acids. CDR1 is MNHNS, CDR2 SASEGT, per germline. Trimming at V came to 6 bases and at J to 3 bases, leaving 12 bases not matched to a gene. Using immunoSEQ multiplex PCR, the repertoire was profiled, and TCRdb retains in-frame clones only, with some absent. The table lists 100,000 or so clones, approximately 90% of them singletons. The sample consisted of blood. This clonotype was obtained from a woman aged 25 to 39 in good health. This chain uses TRBV6-1 with TRBJ1-3; the match to TRBD1 covers 9 bases. The CDR3 here is CASSEPGQGVVGNTIYF. The CDR3 bases are TGTGCCAGCAGCGAACCGGGACAGGGTGTGGTTGGAAACACCATATATTTT.